This T cell receptor (beta chain) appears in the sequencing data of a study of CD8 T cells in ankylosing spondylitis. Libraries of TCR beta came from quantitative 5'-RACE with molecular barcodes. TCRdb re-analysed the 5' RACE reads in MiXCR, keeping a single row per CDR3 protein. The sample yields roughly 140,000 distinct CDR3 sequences, about 42% seen once. Regarding the study as a whole: Clones linked to disease, bearing a CD8+ phenotype, were relatively rare in peripheral blood. Clones tied to disease were said to be significantly enriched in matched ankylosing spondylitis synovial fluid. Within ankylosing spondylitis blood, a TCR beta motif made up of several highly homologous variants appeared to be characteristic.

With respect to this clonotype: Its antigen is still unknown.

This CDR3 is built from 15 residues. Germline CDR1 MNHEY, CDR2 SMNVEV (reference sequence). V shed 3 bases and J shed 4 bases, with 10 bases lying between them. This sequence originates from a male donor with ankylosing spondylitis. The sample taken for sequencing was synovial fluid, either unsorted or a sorted T cell fraction (not recorded which). The chain combines TRBV27 with TRBJ2-6, with a tentative D call TRBD2 (6 bases). The CDR3 coding sequence is TGTGCCAGCAGTTTGTGGGGGGACGGGGCCAACGTCCTGACTTTC. The encoded protein is CASSLWGDGANVLTF. The full variable domain, completed using reference TRBV27 and TRBJ2-6, is EAQVTQNPRYLITVTGKKLTVTCSQNMNHEYMSWYRQDPGLGLRQIYYSMNVEVTDKGDVPEGYKVSRKEKRNFPLILESPSPNQTSLYFCASSLWGDGANVLTFGAGSRLTVL.